These T cell receptor beta chains were read from a single sample in a study of CD8 T cells in Susac syndrome. TCRdb ran MiXCR on the immunoSEQ multiplex PCR reads and lists one entry per CDR3 protein. The sample holds about 200,000 distinct CDR3 sequences, roughly 94% seen once. The sample taken for sequencing was CD4+ T cells from PBMCs. These receptors were taken from a human donor in good health. Each CDR3 is given with its conserved first and last residue. D genes are given only for firm matches. The listing skips clone size in some rows; elsewhere it reads once, few, many or a size class.

size	J	D	V	CDR3	DNA
.	TRBJ1-1	TRBD1	TRBV20-1	CSAPTGLRNTEAFF	TGCAGTGCGCCGACAGGGTTGAGGAACACTGAAGCTTTCTTT
.	TRBJ1-1	.	TRBV3-1	CASSQSSLNTEAFF	TGTGCCAGCAGCCAAAGCTCCTTGAACACTGAAGCTTTCTTT
.	TRBJ2-7	.	TRBV10-3	CAISGRDDVAEQYF	TGTGCCATATCCGGCAGGGATGATGTCGCCGAGCAGTACTTC
.	TRBJ1-1	.	TRBV19	CASDPAGNTEAFF	TGTGCCAGTGACCCGGCCGGGAACACTGAAGCTTTCTTT
.	TRBJ2-5	.	TRBV12-3/TRBV12-4	CASSLEISGGEGETQYF	TGTGCCAGCAGTTTAGAGATTTCGGGGGGCGAAGGGGAGACCCAGTACTTC
.	TRBJ1-2	TRBD1	TRBV5-6	CASKGWQGAYGYTF	TGTGCCAGCAAAGGCTGGCAGGGGGCCTATGGCTACACCTTC
.	TRBJ2-3	TRBD1	TRBV7-9	CASSSRQGATDTQYF	TGTGCCAGCAGCTCTAGACAGGGGGCAACAGATACGCAGTATTTT
.	TRBJ2-3	.	TRBV18	CASSPPSGATDTQYF	TGTGCCAGCTCACCACCGTCGGGGGCCACAGATACGCAGTATTTT
.	TRBJ2-3	.	TRBV24-1	CATSDAVDTQYF	TGTGCCACCAGTGATGCGGTTGATACGCAGTATTTT
once	TRBJ1-1	TRBD1	TRBV30	CAKMRQGNTEAFF	TGTGCCAAAATGCGACAGGGAAACACTGAAGCTTTCTTT
.	TRBJ2-1	.	TRBV4-3	CASSRDTSYNEQFF	TGCGCCAGCAGCCGGGACACCTCTTACAATGAGCAGTTCTTC
.	TRBJ2-7	.	TRBV3-1	CASSQGPVQGYEQYF	TGTGCCAGCAGCCAAGGGCCGGTACAGGGCTACGAGCAGTACTTC
.	TRBJ2-1	TRBD2	TRBV11-2	CASSSGTSGAYNEQFF	TGTGCCAGCAGCTCCGGTACTAGCGGAGCTTACAATGAGCAGTTCTTC
.	TRBJ2-5	.	TRBV7-6	CASSLAQSQYF	TGTGCCAGCAGCTTAGCACAGTCCCAGTACTTC
.	TRBJ1-5	.	TRBV28	CASGSGNSNQPQHF	TGTGCCAGCGGATCAGGGAATAGCAATCAGCCCCAGCATTTT
.	TRBJ2-3	TRBD2	TRBV20-1	CSAGAVSGGAADTQYF	TGCAGTGCTGGAGCCGTAAGCGGGGGGGCCGCAGATACGCAGTATTTT
.	TRBJ2-3	TRBD1	TRBV4-2	CASSQEPTGADTQYF	TGTGCCAGCAGCCAAGAACCGACAGGGGCAGATACGCAGTATTTT
.	TRBJ1-1	.	TRBV30	CAWRLEADTEAFF	TGTGCCTGGAGGCTCGAGGCCGACACTGAAGCTTTCTTT
.	TRBJ2-1	TRBD2	TRBV29-1	CSVATGTRYNEQFF	TGCAGCGTTGCAACCGGGACTAGATACAATGAGCAGTTCTTC
.	TRBJ2-3	TRBD1	TRBV15	CATSQGTGGAHTQYF	TGTGCCACCAGCCAAGGGACAGGTGGGGCTCACACGCAGTATTTT
once	TRBJ2-1	TRBD2	TRBV29-1	CSVDRAGVNEQFF	TGCAGCGTTGACAGGGCGGGAGTTAATGAGCAGTTCTTC
.	TRBJ2-3	TRBD1	TRBV10-3	CAISESGQGHTDTQYF	TGTGCCATCAGTGAGTCGGGACAGGGGCACACAGATACGCAGTATTTT
.	TRBJ2-6	.	TRBV28	CASSFPSGANVLTF	TGTGCCAGCAGTTTCCCCTCTGGGGCCAACGTCCTGACTTTC
.	TRBJ1-3	.	TRBV7-2	CASSLDRAGNTIYF	TGTGCCAGCAGCTTAGACCGTGCCGGAAACACCATATATTTT
.	TRBJ1-6	.	TRBV15	CATSRVTTGYNSPLHF	TGTGCCACCAGCAGAGTTACGACAGGTTATAATTCACCCCTCCACTTT
.	TRBJ2-1	.	TRBV30	CAWSIYFPGVRTNEQFF	TGTGCCTGGAGTATCTACTTCCCCGGCGTCCGGACTAATGAGCAGTTCTTC
.	TRBJ2-1	.	TRBV21-1	CAIDEQFF	TGTGCCATCGATGAGCAGTTCTTC
.	TRBJ1-2	.	TRBV29-1	CSGFRDEGYTF	TGCAGCGGATTCCGGGACGAGGGCTACACCTTC
.	TRBJ2-7	TRBD1	TRBV3-1	CASSPRGLGDYEQYF	TGTGCCAGCAGCCCTAGGGGGCTTGGGGACTACGAGCAGTACTTC
.	TRBJ1-2	TRBD1	TRBV4-3	CASSQQGADGYTF	TGCGCCAGCAGCCAACAGGGGGCGGATGGCTACACCTTC
.	TRBJ2-5	TRBD1	TRBV3-1	CAIRTGGQETQYF	TGTGCCATTCGGACAGGGGGCCAAGAGACCCAGTACTTC
.	TRBJ1-5	.	TRBV28	CATSSRTGAVGPQHF	TGTGCCACCTCCTCAAGGACCGGTGCCGTAGGGCCCCAGCATTTT
once	TRBJ2-5	.	TRBV20-1	CSASPGQLQETQYF	TGCAGTGCTAGCCCCGGACAGCTCCAAGAGACCCAGTACTTC
.	TRBJ2-1	TRBD2	TRBV5-1	CASSPAKTSGINEQFF	TGCGCCAGCAGCCCGGCCAAAACTAGCGGGATCAATGAGCAGTTCTTC
.	TRBJ1-1	.	TRBV9	CASSPQAEGEAFF	TGTGCCAGCAGCCCCCAGGCGGAGGGTGAAGCTTTCTTT
.	TRBJ1-2	.	TRBV20-1	CSARDRAYGYTF	TGCAGTGCTAGAGATCGAGCCTATGGCTACACCTTC
.	TRBJ1-1	.	TRBV20-1	CSATNTNTEAFF	TGCAGTGCTACCAACACGAACACTGAAGCTTTCTTT
.	TRBJ1-5	.	TRBV7-9	CASSPLRRWVGHF	TGTGCCAGCAGCCCCCTCCGTCGCTGGGTGGGGCATTTT
.	TRBJ2-3	TRBD1	TRBV7-9	CASSSRDRVPDTQYF	TGTGCCAGCAGCTCTAGGGACAGGGTCCCAGATACGCAGTATTTT
.	TRBJ2-5	TRBD2	TRBV7-9	CASSATSGARETQYF	TGTGCCAGCAGCGCGACTAGCGGGGCGAGGGAGACCCAGTACTTC
.	TRBJ2-3	TRBD1	TRBV7-2	CASSLGTGYPDTQYF	TGTGCCAGCAGCTTGGGGACAGGGTACCCAGATACGCAGTATTTT
.	TRBJ2-5	.	TRBV3-1	CASSLGGGRETQYF	TGTGCCAGCAGCCTCGGAGGAGGGCGAGAGACCCAGTACTTC
.	TRBJ2-5	.	TRBV5-1	CASSLDGRYQETQYF	TGCGCCAGCAGCCTCGATGGCAGGTACCAAGAGACCCAGTACTTC
.	TRBJ2-4	.	TRBV7-9	CASSLDGSTVAKNIQYF	TGTGCCAGCAGCTTAGATGGCTCCACGGTAGCCAAAAACATTCAGTACTTC
.	TRBJ2-1	TRBD1	TRBV2	CASRMDRNNEQFF	TGTGCCAGCAGAATGGACAGGAACAATGAGCAGTTCTTC
.	TRBJ2-1	.	TRBV9	CASSEGTFEPDEQFF	TGTGCCAGCAGCGAGGGGACTTTTGAGCCCGATGAGCAGTTCTTC
.	TRBJ2-3	.	TRBV5-4	CASSRTGLPLLTDTQYF	TGTGCCAGCAGCAGAACGGGACTCCCCCTGCTCACAGATACGCAGTATTTT
.	TRBJ1-1	.	TRBV7-9	CASRGGENTEAFF	TGTGCCAGTCGGGGCGGCGAGAACACTGAAGCTTTCTTT
.	TRBJ2-5	.	TRBV20-1	CSALQLETQYF	TGCAGTGCTCTTCAACTGGAGACCCAGTACTTC
.	TRBJ2-5	.	TRBV28	CASSKTGLNQETQYF	TGTGCCAGCAGTAAAACCGGACTGAACCAAGAGACCCAGTACTTC
.	TRBJ1-1	.	TRBV20-1	CSAKTGSTEAFF	TGCAGTGCAAAGACAGGATCCACTGAAGCTTTCTTT
.	TRBJ2-3	TRBD1	TRBV20-1	CSASSRTGTSTDTQYF	TGCAGTGCTAGTTCGAGGACAGGCACTAGCACAGATACGCAGTATTTT
.	TRBJ2-3	.	TRBV24-1	CATSDTDTQYF	TGTGCCACCAGTGACACAGATACGCAGTATTTT
.	TRBJ1-3	TRBD1	TRBV9	CASSGGQGRYSGNTIYF	TGTGCCAGCAGCGGAGGACAGGGGAGGTACTCTGGAAACACCATATATTTT
.	TRBJ2-2	.	TRBV4-1	CASSQDRYGELFF	TGCGCCAGCAGCCAAGATCGTTACGGGGAGCTGTTTTTT
once	TRBJ2-3	.	TRBV10-3	CAISDPPRGTDTQYF	TGTGCCATCAGTGACCCTCCGCGGGGCACAGATACGCAGTATTTT
.	TRBJ2-3	.	TRBV7-6	CASSYRDTDTQYF	TGTGCCAGCAGCTACAGGGACACAGATACGCAGTATTTT
.	TRBJ2-1	TRBD2	TRBV3-1	CASSTGRLAGGIDEQFF	TGTGCCAGCAGCACGGGAAGGCTAGCGGGGGGTATCGATGAGCAGTTCTTC
.	TRBJ2-7	.	TRBV6-1	CASSSVTAYEQYF	TGTGCCAGCAGTTCCGTGACAGCCTACGAGCAGTACTTC